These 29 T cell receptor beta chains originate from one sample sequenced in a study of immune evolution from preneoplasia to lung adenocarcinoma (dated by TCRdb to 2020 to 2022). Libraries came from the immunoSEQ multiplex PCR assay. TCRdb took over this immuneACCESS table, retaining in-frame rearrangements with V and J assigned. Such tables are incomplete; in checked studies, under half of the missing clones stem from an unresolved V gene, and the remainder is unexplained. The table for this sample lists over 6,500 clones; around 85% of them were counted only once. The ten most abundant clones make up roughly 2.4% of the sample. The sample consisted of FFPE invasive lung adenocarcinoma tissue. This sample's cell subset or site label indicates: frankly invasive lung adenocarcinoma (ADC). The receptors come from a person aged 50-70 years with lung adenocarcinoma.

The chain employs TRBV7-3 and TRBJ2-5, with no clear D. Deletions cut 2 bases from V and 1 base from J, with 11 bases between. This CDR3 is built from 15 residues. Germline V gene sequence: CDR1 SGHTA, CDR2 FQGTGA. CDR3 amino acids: CASSLWYSPQETQYF. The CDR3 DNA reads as TGTGCCAGCAGCTTATGGTACAGCCCCCAAGAGACCCAGTACTTC.

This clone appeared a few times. CDR3 loop: CASSFHRAYEQYF. CDR3 DNA sequence: TGTGCCAGCAGCTTCCACAGAGCCTACGAGCAGTACTTC. The chain joins TRBV7-2 to TRBJ2-7; D remains ambiguous. This CDR3 has 13 amino acids. The ends were cut back, 3 bases at V and 2 bases at J, with 8 bases in the middle. Germline V CDR1 and CDR2: SGHTA, FQGNSA.

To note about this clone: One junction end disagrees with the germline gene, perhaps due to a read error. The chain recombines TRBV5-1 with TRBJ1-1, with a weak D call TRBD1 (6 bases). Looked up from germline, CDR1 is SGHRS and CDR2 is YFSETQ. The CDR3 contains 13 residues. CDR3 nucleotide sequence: TGCGCCAGCAGCTTGGCCAGGGGCACTGAAGTTTTCTTT. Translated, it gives CASSLARGTEVFF.

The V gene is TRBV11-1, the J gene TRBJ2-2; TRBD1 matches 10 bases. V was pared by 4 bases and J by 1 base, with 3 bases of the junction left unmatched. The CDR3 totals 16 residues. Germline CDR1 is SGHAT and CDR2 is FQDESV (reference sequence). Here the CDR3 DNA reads TGTGCCAGCAGCTCAGACAGGGGGCGGAACACCGGGGAGCTGTTTTTT. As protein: CASSSDRGRNTGELFF. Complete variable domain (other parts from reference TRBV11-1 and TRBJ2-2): EAEVAQSPRYKITEKSQAVAFWCDPISGHATLYWYRQILGQGPELLVQFQDESVVDDSQLPKDRFSAERLKGVDSTLKIQPAELGDSAMYLCASSSDRGRNTGELFFGEGSRLTVL.

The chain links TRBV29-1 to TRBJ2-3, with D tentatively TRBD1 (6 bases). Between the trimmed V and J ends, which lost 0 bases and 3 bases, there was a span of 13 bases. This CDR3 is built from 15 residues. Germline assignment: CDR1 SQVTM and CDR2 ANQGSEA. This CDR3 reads CSVEDVQQGTDTQYF. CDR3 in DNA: TGCAGCGTTGAAGATGTGCAACAGGGTACAGATACGCAGTATTTT.

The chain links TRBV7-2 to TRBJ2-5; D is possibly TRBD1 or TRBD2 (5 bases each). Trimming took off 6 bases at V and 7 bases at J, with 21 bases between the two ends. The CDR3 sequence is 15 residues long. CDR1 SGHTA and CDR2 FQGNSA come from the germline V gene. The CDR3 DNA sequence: TGTGCCAGCAGAGAGGGGATAAACCCCCGTGGGACCCAGTACTTC. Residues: CASREGINPRGTQYF.

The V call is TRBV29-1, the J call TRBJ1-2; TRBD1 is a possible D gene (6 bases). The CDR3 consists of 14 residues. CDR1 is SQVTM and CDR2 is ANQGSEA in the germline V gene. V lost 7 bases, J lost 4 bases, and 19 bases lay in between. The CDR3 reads CSARRDTGSYGYTF. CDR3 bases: TGCAGCGCCAGACGGGACACGGGCAGCTATGGCTACACCTTC.

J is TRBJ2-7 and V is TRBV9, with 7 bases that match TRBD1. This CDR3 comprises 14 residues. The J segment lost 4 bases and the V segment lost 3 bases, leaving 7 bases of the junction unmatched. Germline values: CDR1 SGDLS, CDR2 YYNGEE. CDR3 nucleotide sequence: TGTGCCAGCAGCGCCGGGACAGAAGAATACGAGCAGTACTTC. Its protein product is CASSAGTEEYEQYF.

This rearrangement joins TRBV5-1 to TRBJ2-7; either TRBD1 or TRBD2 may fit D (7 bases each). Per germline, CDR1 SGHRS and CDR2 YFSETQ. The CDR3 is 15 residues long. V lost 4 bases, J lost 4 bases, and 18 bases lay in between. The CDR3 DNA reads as TGCGCCAGCAGCCCTGGCACAGGGGAGGGTTACGAGCAGTACTTC. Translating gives CASSPGTGEGYEQYF.

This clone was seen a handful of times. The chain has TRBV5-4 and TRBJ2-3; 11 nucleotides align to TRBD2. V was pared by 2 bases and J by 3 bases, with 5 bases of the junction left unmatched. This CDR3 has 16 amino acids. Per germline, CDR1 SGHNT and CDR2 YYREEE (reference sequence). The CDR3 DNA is TGTGCCAGCAGCTTACTAGCGGGAGCGGGGACAGATACGCAGTATTTT. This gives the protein CASSLLAGAGTDTQYF.

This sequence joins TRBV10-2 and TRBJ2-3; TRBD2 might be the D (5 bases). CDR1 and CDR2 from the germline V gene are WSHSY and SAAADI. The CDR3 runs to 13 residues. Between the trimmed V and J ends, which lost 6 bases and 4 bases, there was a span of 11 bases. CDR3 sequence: CASRLQEADTQYF. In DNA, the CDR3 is TGCGCCAGCAGGCTTCAGGAGGCAGATACGCAGTATTTT.

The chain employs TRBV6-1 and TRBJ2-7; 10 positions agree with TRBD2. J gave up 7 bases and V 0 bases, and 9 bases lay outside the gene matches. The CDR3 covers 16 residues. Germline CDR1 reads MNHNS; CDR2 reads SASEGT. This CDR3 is CASSEASGGPLGEQYF. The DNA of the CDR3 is TGTGCCAGCAGTGAAGCTAGCGGGGGGCCGTTGGGTGAGCAGTACTTC.

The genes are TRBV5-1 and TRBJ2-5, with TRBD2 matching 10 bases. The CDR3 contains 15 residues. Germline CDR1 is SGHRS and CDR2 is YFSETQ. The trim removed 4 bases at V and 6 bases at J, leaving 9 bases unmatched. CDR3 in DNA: TGCGCCAGCAGCAGTGGGGCTAGCGGGAGTCAGACCCAGTACTTC. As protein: CASSSGASGSQTQYF.

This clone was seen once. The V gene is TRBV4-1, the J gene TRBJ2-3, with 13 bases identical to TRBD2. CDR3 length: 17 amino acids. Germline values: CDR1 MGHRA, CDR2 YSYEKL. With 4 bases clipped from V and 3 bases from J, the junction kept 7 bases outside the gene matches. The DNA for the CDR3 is TGCGCCAGCAGCCCCAGTCGGACTAGCGGGGGAACAGATACGCAGTATTTT. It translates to CASSPSRTSGGTDTQYF.

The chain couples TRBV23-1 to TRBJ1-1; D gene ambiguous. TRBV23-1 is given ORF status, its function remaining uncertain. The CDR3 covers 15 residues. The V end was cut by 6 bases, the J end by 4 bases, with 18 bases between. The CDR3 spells CASRQIPRSVTEAFF. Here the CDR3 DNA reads TGCGCCAGCAGACAAATTCCTAGGTCGGTCACTGAAGCTTTCTTT.

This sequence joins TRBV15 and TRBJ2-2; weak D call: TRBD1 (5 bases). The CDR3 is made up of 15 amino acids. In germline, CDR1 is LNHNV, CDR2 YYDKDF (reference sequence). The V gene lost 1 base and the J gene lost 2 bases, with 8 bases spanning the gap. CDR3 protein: CATSRVRANTGELFF. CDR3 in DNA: TGTGCCACCAGCAGAGTCAGGGCTAACACCGGGGAGCTGTTTTTT.

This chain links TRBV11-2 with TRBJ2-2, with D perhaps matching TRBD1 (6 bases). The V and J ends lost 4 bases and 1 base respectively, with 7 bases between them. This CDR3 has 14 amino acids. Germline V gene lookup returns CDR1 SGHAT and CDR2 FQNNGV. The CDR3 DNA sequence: TGTGCCAGCAGCTCGGGACAGAACACCGGGGAGCTGTTTTTT. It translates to CASSSGQNTGELFF.

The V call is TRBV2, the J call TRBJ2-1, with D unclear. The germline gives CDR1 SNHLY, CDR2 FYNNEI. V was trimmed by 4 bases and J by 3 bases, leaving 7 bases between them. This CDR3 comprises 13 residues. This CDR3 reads CASSVNSYNEQFF. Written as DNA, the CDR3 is TGTGCCAGCAGTGTTAACAGCTACAATGAGCAGTTCTTC.

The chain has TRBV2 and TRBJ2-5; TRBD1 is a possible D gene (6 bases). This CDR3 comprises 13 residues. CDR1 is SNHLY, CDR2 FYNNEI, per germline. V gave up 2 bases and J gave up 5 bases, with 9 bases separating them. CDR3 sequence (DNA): TGTGCCAGCAGTGAACCAGGGGTTGAGACCCAGTACTTC. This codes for CASSEPGVETQYF.

CDR3 sequence: CSANVYGYTF. The CDR3 nucleotides read TGCAGTGCTAACGTTTATGGCTACACCTTC. The chain links TRBV20-1 to TRBJ1-2; no definite D call. V lost 4 bases, J lost 5 bases, and 5 bases lay in between. The CDR3 sequence is 10 residues long. CDR1 is DFQATT and CDR2 is SNEGSKA in the germline V gene (reference sequence).

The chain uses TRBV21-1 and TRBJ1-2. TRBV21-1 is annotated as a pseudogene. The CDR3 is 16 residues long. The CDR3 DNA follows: TGTGCCAGCAGCAAAGCGCTCCGGGGGCGCTTCTATGGCTACACCTTC. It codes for CASSKALRGRFYGYTF.

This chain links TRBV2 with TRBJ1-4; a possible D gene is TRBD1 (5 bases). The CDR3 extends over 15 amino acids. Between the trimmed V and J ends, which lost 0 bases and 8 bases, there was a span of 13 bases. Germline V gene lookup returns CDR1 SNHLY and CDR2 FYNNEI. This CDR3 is CASSEAGTPGEKLFF. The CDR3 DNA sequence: TGTGCCAGCAGTGAAGCGGGGACCCCGGGAGAAAAACTGTTTTTT.

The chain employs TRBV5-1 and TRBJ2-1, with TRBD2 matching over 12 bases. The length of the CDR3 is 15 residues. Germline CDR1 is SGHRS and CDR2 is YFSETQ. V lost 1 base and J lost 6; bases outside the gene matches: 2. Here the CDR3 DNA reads TGCGCCAGCAGCTTGCTAGCGGGAGGGCTCAATGAGCAGTTCTTC. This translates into CASSLLAGGLNEQFF.

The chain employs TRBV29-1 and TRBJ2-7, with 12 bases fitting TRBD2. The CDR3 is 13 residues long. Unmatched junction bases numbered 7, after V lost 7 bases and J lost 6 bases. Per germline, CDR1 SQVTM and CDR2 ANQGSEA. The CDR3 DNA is TGCAGCGGATCTAGCGGGAGGGCCTTCGAGCAGTACTTC. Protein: CSGSSGRAFEQYF.

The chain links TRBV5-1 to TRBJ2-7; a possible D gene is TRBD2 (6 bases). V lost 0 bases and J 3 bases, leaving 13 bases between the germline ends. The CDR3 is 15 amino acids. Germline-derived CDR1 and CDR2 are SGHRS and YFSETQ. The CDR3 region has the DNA TGCGCCAGCAGCTTGGGAGGTAGCGGTTACTACGAGCAGTACTTC. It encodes CASSLGGSGYYEQYF.

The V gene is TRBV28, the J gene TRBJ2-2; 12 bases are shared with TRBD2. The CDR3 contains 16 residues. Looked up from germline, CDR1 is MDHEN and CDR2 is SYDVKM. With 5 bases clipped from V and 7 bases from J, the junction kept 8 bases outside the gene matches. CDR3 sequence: CASSGGLAGPGGELFF. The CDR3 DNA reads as TGTGCCAGCAGTGGAGGACTAGCGGGACCGGGCGGGGAGCTGTTTTTT.

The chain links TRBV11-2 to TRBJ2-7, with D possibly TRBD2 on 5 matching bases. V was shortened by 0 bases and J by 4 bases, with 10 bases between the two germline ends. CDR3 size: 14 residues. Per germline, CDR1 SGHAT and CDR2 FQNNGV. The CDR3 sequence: CASSLDGPGYEQYF. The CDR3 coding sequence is TGTGCCAGCAGCTTAGATGGACCGGGATACGAGCAGTACTTC.

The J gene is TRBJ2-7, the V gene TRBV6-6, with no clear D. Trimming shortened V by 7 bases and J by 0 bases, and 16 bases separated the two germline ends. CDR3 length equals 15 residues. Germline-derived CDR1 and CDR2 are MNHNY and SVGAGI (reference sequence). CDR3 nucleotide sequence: TGTGCCAGCACCGAACAGCTTTCAAGCTCCTACGAGCAGTACTTC. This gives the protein CASTEQLSSSYEQYF.

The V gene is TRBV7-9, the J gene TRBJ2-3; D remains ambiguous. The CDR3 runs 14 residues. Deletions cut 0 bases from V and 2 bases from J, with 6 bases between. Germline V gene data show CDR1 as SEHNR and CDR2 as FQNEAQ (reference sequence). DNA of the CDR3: TGTGCCAGCAGCTTAGCTGTCATCACAGATACGCAGTATTTT. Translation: CASSLAVITDTQYF.